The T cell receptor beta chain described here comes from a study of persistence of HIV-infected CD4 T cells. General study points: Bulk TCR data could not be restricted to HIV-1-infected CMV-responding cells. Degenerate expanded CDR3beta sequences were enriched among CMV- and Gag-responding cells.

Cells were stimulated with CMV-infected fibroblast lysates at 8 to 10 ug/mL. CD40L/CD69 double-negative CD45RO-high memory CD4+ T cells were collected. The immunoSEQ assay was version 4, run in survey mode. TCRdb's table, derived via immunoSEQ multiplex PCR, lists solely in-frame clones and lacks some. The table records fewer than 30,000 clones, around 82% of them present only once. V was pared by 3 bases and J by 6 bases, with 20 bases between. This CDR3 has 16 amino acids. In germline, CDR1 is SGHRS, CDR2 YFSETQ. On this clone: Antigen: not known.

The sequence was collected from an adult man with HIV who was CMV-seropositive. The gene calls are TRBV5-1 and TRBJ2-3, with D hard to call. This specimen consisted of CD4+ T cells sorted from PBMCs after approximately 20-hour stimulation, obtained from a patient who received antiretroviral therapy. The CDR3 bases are TGCGCCAGCAGCTCCCGAAAGGACCCGTTAGGGGATACGCAGTATTTT. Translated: CASSSRKDPLGDTQYF. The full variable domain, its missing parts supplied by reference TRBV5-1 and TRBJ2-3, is KAGVTQTPRYLIKTRGQQVTLSCSPISGHRSVSWYQQTPGQGLQFLFEYFSETQRNKGNFPGRFSGRQFSNSRSEMNVSTLELGDSALYLCASSSRKDPLGDTQYFGPGTRLTVL.